The 30 T cell receptor beta chains in this list originate from one sample, sequenced in a study of blood T cell repertoires in COVID-19 (dated by TCRdb to 2020 to 2022). Libraries were prepared through the immunoSEQ multiplex PCR assay. TCRdb's version of the immuneACCESS table is confined to in-frame rearrangements and falls short of the full clone set. An unresolved V gene accounts for under half of the shortfall where checked; the remainder is of unknown origin. Counted in this sample were a few hundred thousand clones; approximately 89% of them appeared once. The top ten clonotypes cover under 2.5% of the sample. Source material: peripheral blood. Every receptor here comes from a woman aged 45 to 65 with acute or convalescent COVID-19.

This chain links TRBV12-3 or TRBV12-4 with TRBJ2-7; possibly TRBD1 for D (5 bases). There are 13 residues in the CDR3. V lost 5 bases to trimming and J lost 6 bases, with 14 bases between them. CDR3 bases: TGTGCCAGCAGTACAAGGCTACAGGCCGAGCAGTACTTC. Translation: CASSTRLQAEQYF.

The V and J genes are TRBV6-5 and TRBJ2-3, with 7 positions matching TRBD1. Unmatched junction bases numbered 2, after V lost 5 bases and J lost 0 bases. CDR1 and CDR2 from the germline V gene are MNHEY and SVGAGI. The CDR3 consists of 14 residues. The CDR3 DNA reads TGTGCCAGCAGTAGGGACAGCAGCACAGATACGCAGTATTTT. Amino acids: CASSRDSSTDTQYF.

In this sample, this clone turned up once. CDR3 protein: CASRGQRLEKLFF. The CDR3 DNA is TGTGCCAGCCGCGGGCAGAGGCTCGAAAAACTGTTTTTT. V and J are TRBV2 and TRBJ1-4, with D uncertain. Trimming took 8 bases from V and 8 from J, leaving 15 bases between them. The CDR3 runs to 13 residues. Germline values: CDR1 SNHLY, CDR2 FYNNEI.

V is TRBV18 and J is TRBJ1-5, with D tentatively TRBD1 (5 bases). CDR1 and CDR2 (germline): KGHSH, LQKENI. The CDR3 consists of 15 residues. Trimming left V 3 bases short and J 0 bases short, with 9 bases between. DNA for the CDR3: TGTGCCAGCTCACCGACAGTGAATAGCAATCAGCCCCAGCATTTT. Translated: CASSPTVNSNQPQHF. The variable domain in full, with the rest retrieved from reference TRBV18 and TRBJ1-5, is NAGVMQNPRHLVRRRGQEARLRCSPMKGHSHVYWYRQLPEEGLKFMVYLQKENIIDESGMPKERFSAEFPKEGPSILRIQQVVRGDSAAYFCASSPTVNSNQPQHFGDGTRLSIL.

This chain connects TRBV2 to TRBJ2-3, with D possibly being TRBD2 (6 bases). Trimming took 6 bases from V and 7 from J, leaving 17 bases between them. CDR1 and CDR2 from the germline V gene are SNHLY and FYNNEI. This CDR3 spans 14 amino acids. In DNA form, the CDR3 reads TGTGCCAGCAGGGGACTGGCGAGTCTGAATACGCAGTATTTT. Protein: CASRGLASLNTQYF.

The genes are TRBV24-1 and TRBJ1-1; D is perhaps TRBD1 (6 bases). Germline loops: CDR1 KGHDR, CDR2 SFDVKD. V lost 3 bases and J 1 base, leaving 11 bases between the germline ends. The CDR3 runs to 15 residues. The CDR3 nucleotides are TGTGCCACCAGTGATCCCGCGGGGGCGAACACTGAAGCTTTCTTT. Its protein is CATSDPAGANTEAFF.

The V call is TRBV11-3, the J call TRBJ2-1, with TRBD2 matching over 13 bases. CDR1 SGHNT and CDR2 YENEEA come from the germline V gene. With V trimmed by 4 bases and J by 2 bases, 2 bases remained unmatched. The CDR3 has 16 residues. The CDR3 region is CASSSGLAGAYNEQFF. DNA for the CDR3: TGTGCCAGCAGCTCCGGACTAGCGGGGGCCTACAATGAGCAGTTCTTC.

The J gene is TRBJ1-6, the V gene TRBV5-1; D may be TRBD1 (6 bases). The CDR3 runs 16 residues. Germline V gene sequence: CDR1 SGHRS, CDR2 YFSETQ. Trimming left V 4 bases short and J 9 bases short, with 20 bases between. The CDR3 here is CASSGDQGRGTSPLHF. CDR3 in DNA: TGCGCCAGCAGCGGCGATCAGGGGCGTGGGACTTCACCCCTCCACTTT.

The chain has TRBV7-3 and TRBJ1-1; 7 bases map to TRBD1. This CDR3 region has 16 residues. Per germline, CDR1 SGHTA and CDR2 FQGTGA. The ends lost 5 bases at V and 3 bases at J; junction bases unmatched: 12. Here the CDR3 reads CASSPSRDSMYTEAFF. The CDR3 DNA reads TGTGCCAGCAGCCCCTCTCGGGACAGCATGTACACTGAAGCTTTCTTT.

About this clone: At the DNA level, this CDR3 is encoded by other sequences in the same sample as well. The gene calls are TRBV19 and TRBJ2-1; D is unresolved. Germline V gives CDR1 LNHDA, CDR2 SQIVND (reference sequence). The CDR3 is 13 amino acids. V was pared by 3 bases and J by 3 bases, with 6 bases between. The CDR3 DNA reads TGTGCCAGTAGTATTGGCCGCTACAATGAGCAGTTCTTC. This encodes CASSIGRYNEQFF. Full variable domain (rest looked up from reference TRBV19 and TRBJ2-1): DGGITQSPKYLFRKEGQNVTLSCEQNLNHDAMYWYRQDPGQGLRLIYYSQIVNDFQKGDIAEGYSVSREKKESFPLTVTSAQKNPTAFYLCASSIGRYNEQFFGPGTRLTVL.

This clone was seen just once. Additional DNA sequences in this sample encode the identical CDR3. The CDR3 spells CASSIAGGNTEAFF. Written as DNA, the CDR3 is TGTGCCAGTAGTATCGCAGGGGGCAACACTGAAGCTTTCTTT. The chain has TRBV19 and TRBJ1-1; TRBD1 aligns across 8 bases. The length of the CDR3 is 14 residues. The germline gives CDR1 LNHDA, CDR2 SQIVND (reference sequence). Trimming cost V 3 bases and J 2 bases; bases outside gene matches: 2.

The J gene is TRBJ2-7, the V gene TRBV2; D possibly corresponds to TRBD1 (7 bases). The CDR3 is made up of 13 amino acids. Trimming shortened V by 6 bases and J by 4 bases, and 13 bases separated the two germline ends. CDR1 is SNHLY and CDR2 is FYNNEI in the germline V gene. DNA for the CDR3: TGTGCCAGCAGGTGGCAGGGGGGATACGAGCAGTACTTC. Protein: CASRWQGGYEQYF.

In its sample, this clone was seen a few times. J is TRBJ1-1 and V is TRBV20-1; 8 positions agree with TRBD1. Germline V CDR1 and CDR2: DFQATT, SNEGSKA (reference sequence). With V trimmed by 6 bases and J by 11 bases, 5 bases remained unmatched. This CDR3 spans 10 amino acids. The CDR3 bases are TGCAGTGCGAGACAGGGGTTGGCTTTCTTT. It is translated as CSARQGLAFF.

Worth noting for this clone: The sample has other DNA sequences that encode this CDR3 too. The J gene is TRBJ1-1, the V gene TRBV18; TRBD1 is a possible D gene (5 bases). Germline CDR1 KGHSH, CDR2 LQKENI. There are 13 residues in the CDR3. V shed 4 bases and J shed 1 base, with 7 bases lying between them. The CDR3 loop reads CASSLTENTEAFF. CDR3 nucleotides: TGTGCCAGCTCACTGACAGAGAACACTGAAGCTTTCTTT. Full variable domain (outside the CDR3, taken from reference TRBV18 and TRBJ1-1): NAGVMQNPRHLVRRRGQEARLRCSPMKGHSHVYWYRQLPEEGLKFMVYLQKENIIDESGMPKERFSAEFPKEGPSILRIQQVVRGDSAAYFCASSLTENTEAFFGQGTRLTVV.

The rearrangement links TRBV6-2 or TRBV6-3 to TRBJ2-1; a possible D gene is TRBD2 (6 bases). Germline loops: CDR1 MNHEY, CDR2 SVGEGT. Trimming removed 6 bases from V and 7 bases from J, with 13 bases in between. The CDR3 spans 13 residues. As DNA, the CDR3 is TGTGCCAGCAGCCCTGGAGGGCTAAATGAGCAGTTCTTC. Protein sequence: CASSPGGLNEQFF.

The rearrangement uses TRBV7-3 and TRBJ2-1, with 9 bases fitting TRBD2. CDR1 SGHTA and CDR2 FQGTGA come from the germline V gene. This CDR3 is 17 amino acids long. V lost 5 bases to trimming and J lost 4 bases; unmatched junction nucleotides: 12. The CDR3 sequence: CASSQSRGTSLYNEQFF. CDR3 DNA: TGTGCCAGCAGCCAATCTAGGGGGACTAGCTTGTACAATGAGCAGTTCTTC.

The chain combines TRBV18 with TRBJ2-5, with a weak D call TRBD1 (6 bases). Germline values: CDR1 KGHSH, CDR2 LQKENI. The CDR3 length is 15 residues. Deletions cut 3 bases from V and 2 bases from J, with 13 bases between. The CDR3, as DNA: TGTGCCAGCTCACCTCCGGGACAACAACAAGAGACCCAGTACTTC. It specifies CASSPPGQQQETQYF.

This chain connects TRBV6-5 to TRBJ1-5, with D unresolved. This CDR3 is built from 12 residues. V gave up 6 bases and J gave up 5 bases, with 8 bases separating them. Germline V gene sequence: CDR1 MNHEY, CDR2 SVGAGI. The CDR3 nucleotides read TGTGCCAGCAGGGAGGGCGATCAGCCCCAGCATTTT. Translation: CASREGDQPQHF.

The chain carries TRBV7-9 and TRBJ2-1; TRBD1 is a possible D gene (5 bases). This CDR3 has 14 amino acids. CDR1 is SEHNR, CDR2 FQNEAQ, per germline (reference sequence). Trimming took 5 bases from V and 6 from J, leaving 14 bases between them. The CDR3 loop reads CASSALTGVNEQFF. The CDR3 nucleotides are TGTGCCAGCAGCGCACTCACAGGAGTCAATGAGCAGTTCTTC. Together with reference TRBV7-9 and TRBJ2-1, the CDR3 gives the full variable domain: DTGVSQNPRHKITKRGQNVTFRCDPISEHNRLYWYRQTLGQGPEFLTYFQNEAQLEKSRLLSDRFSAERPKGSFSTLEIQRTEQGDSAMYLCASSALTGVNEQFFGPGTRLTVL.

This sequence joins TRBV28 and TRBJ2-1, with 8 bases that match TRBD2. This CDR3 is built from 14 residues. J gave up 12 bases and V 5 bases, and 12 bases lay outside the gene matches. From germline, CDR1 is MDHEN and CDR2 SYDVKM. CDR3 bases: TGTGCCAGCAGTCCCCCCTCCGGGGGGGGGATGCAGTTCTTC. Amino acid sequence: CASSPPSGGGMQFF.

This clone has a single count. The J gene is TRBJ2-7, the V gene TRBV18; no clear D. This CDR3 contains 15 residues. Trimming pared 3 bases from V and 6 bases from J, leaving 18 bases between. The germline gives CDR1 KGHSH, CDR2 LQKENI. Written as DNA, the CDR3 is TGTGCCAGCTCACCCGACGCGGCCGCTATTTCCGAGCAGTACTTC. Translated, it gives CASSPDAAAISEQYF.

The rearrangement links TRBV9 to TRBJ2-3, with 8 nucleotides matching TRBD2. Germline values: CDR1 SGDLS, CDR2 YYNGEE. Trimming took 3 bases from V and 4 from J; bases not matched to a gene: 7. CDR3 length equals 15 residues. The CDR3 here is CASSERAGAPDTQYF. CDR3 DNA sequence: TGTGCCAGCAGCGAAAGAGCGGGAGCGCCAGATACGCAGTATTTT.

This clone was recorded only once. The chain joins TRBV7-3 to TRBJ1-6; weak D call: TRBD1 (6 bases). This CDR3 is built from 15 residues. The germline CDR1 and CDR2 sequences are SGHTA and FQGTGA. Trimming cost V 4 bases and J 7 bases, with 14 bases left between them. The chain's CDR3 is CASSSTGLWNSPLHF. The CDR3, as DNA: TGTGCCAGCAGCTCTACAGGGCTTTGGAATTCACCCCTCCACTTT.

This clone has only a few counts. The V and J genes are TRBV28 and TRBJ1-5; TRBD1 might be the D (6 bases). The length of the CDR3 is 15 residues. Germline V gene lookup returns CDR1 MDHEN and CDR2 SYDVKM. Trimming removed 3 bases from V and 3 bases from J, with 12 bases in between. CDR3 in amino acids: CASSLGQGDNQPQHF. The DNA of the CDR3 is TGTGCCAGCAGTTTGGGACAAGGGGACAATCAGCCCCAGCATTTT. Filled out from reference TRBV28 and TRBJ1-5, the complete variable domain reads DVKVTQSSRYLVKRTGEKVFLECVQDMDHENMFWYRQDPGLGLRLIYFSYDVKMKEKGDIPEGYSVSREKKERFSLILESASTNQTSMYLCASSLGQGDNQPQHFGDGTRLSIL.

The chain couples TRBV11-3 to TRBJ2-1; the D gene is possibly TRBD1 (5 bases). This CDR3 comprises 16 residues. Trimming pared 5 bases from V and 4 bases from J, leaving 18 bases between. CDR1 is SGHNT and CDR2 is YENEEA in the germline V gene. The CDR3 bases are TGTGCCAGCAGCGGAACAGACAGAAGAGGATACAATGAGCAGTTCTTC. Encoded protein: CASSGTDRRGYNEQFF.

This clone was recorded only once. V and J are TRBV7-9 and TRBJ2-5; D ambiguous. V lost 5 bases, J lost 6 bases, and 19 bases lay in between. Germline CDR1 SEHNR, CDR2 FQNEAQ (reference sequence). The CDR3 is made up of 15 amino acids. CDR3 region: CASSHRPRSLKTQYF. CDR3 sequence (DNA): TGTGCCAGCAGCCACCGACCCCGGAGTTTGAAGACCCAGTACTTC.

In this sample, this clone turned up a few times. The rearrangement joins TRBV5-1 to TRBJ1-6, with 8 bases identical to TRBD1. J was trimmed by 5 bases and V by 4 bases; bases with no gene match: 2. This CDR3 has 14 residues. Germline lookup yields CDR1 SGHRS and CDR2 YFSETQ. The CDR3 loop is CASSPTGDNSPLHF. As DNA, the CDR3 is TGCGCCAGCAGCCCGACAGGGGATAATTCACCCCTCCACTTT.

The chain employs TRBV29-1 and TRBJ2-1; 10 bases fit TRBD2. The J segment lost 7 bases and the V segment lost 7 bases, leaving 13 bases of the junction unmatched. Germline CDR1 and CDR2: SQVTM and ANQGSEA. This CDR3 is built from 15 residues. The CDR3 is CSGGALAGVGNEQFF. Here the CDR3 DNA reads TGCAGCGGGGGGGCCCTAGCGGGAGTCGGTAATGAGCAGTTCTTC.

The rearrangement joins TRBV28 to TRBJ1-6; D uncertain. CDR1 MDHEN and CDR2 SYDVKM come from the germline V gene. CDR3 size: 15 residues. V dropped 5 bases and J dropped 7 bases, with 15 bases sitting between them. CDR3 DNA sequence: TGTGCCAGCAGTACTTTCACCGGAGGCAATTCACCCCTCCACTTT. This translates into CASSTFTGGNSPLHF.

This clone was seen a single time. The J gene is TRBJ1-2, the V gene TRBV6-5, with D perhaps TRBD1 (6 bases). The length of the CDR3 is 14 residues. Trimming left V 8 bases short and J 2 bases short, with 15 bases between. Germline loops: CDR1 MNHEY, CDR2 SVGAGI. DNA for the CDR3: TGTGCCAGCCTCAGGGGCAGGGCCAACTATGGCTACACCTTC. It is translated as CASLRGRANYGYTF.